The clone carrying this T cell receptor beta chain was counted between two and nine times. Its antigen is undetermined. Germline CDR1 DFQATT, CDR2 SNEGSKA (reference sequence). The CDR3 extends over 16 amino acids. J was trimmed by 5 bases and V by 3 bases; bases with no gene match: 12. This specimen comes from a study of response to subunit inactivated influenza vaccine. Study-wide results and limits: New T cells are recruited in small numbers by each seasonal influenza vaccination, according to the authors' suggestion.

One entry per CDR3 protein, called by TCRdb with MiXCR from the RT-PCR reads. Of approximately 310,000 distinct CDR3 sequences listed, 21% are singletons. Sequencing was performed on PBMCs from blood, taken about 20 months after vaccination. The TCR comes from a man aged 50 to 69 who received an inactivated influenza vaccine. V usage is TRBV20-1 and J usage is TRBJ2-2, with 7 bases lining up with TRBD1. The CDR3: CSASPPGQSSTGELFF. In DNA, the CDR3 is TGCAGTGCTAGCCCTCCGGGACAGAGTTCTACCGGGGAGCTGTTTTTT.